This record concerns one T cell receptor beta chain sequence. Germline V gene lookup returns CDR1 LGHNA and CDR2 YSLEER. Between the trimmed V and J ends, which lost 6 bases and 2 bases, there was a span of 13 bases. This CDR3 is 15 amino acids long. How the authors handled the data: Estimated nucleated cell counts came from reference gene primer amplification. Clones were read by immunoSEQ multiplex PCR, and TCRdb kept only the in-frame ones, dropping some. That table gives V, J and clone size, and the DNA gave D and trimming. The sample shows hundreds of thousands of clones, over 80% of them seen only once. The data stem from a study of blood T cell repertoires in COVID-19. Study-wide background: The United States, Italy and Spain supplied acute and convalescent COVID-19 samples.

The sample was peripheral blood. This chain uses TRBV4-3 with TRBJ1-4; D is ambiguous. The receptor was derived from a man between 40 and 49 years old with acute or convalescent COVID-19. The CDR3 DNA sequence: TGCGCCAGCAGTGCTGGGAGTTTTACTAATGAAAAACTGTTTTTT. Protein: CASSAGSFTNEKLFF.